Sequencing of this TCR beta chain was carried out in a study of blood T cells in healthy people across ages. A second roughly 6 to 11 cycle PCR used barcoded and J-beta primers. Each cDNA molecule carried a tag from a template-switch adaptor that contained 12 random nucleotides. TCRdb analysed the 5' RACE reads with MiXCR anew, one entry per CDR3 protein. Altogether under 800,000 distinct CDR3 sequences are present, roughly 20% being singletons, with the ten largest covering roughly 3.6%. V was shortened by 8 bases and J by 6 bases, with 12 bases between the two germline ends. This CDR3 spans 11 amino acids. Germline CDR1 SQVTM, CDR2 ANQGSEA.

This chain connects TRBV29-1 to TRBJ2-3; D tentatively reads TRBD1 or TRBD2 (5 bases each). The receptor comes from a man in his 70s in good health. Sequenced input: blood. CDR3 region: CSTGAEDTQYF. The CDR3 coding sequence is TGCAGCACAGGAGCGGAGGATACGCAGTATTTT.